The sequence of this T cell receptor beta chain was determined in a study of blood T cells in healthy people across ages. Many counts were recorded for this clonotype. The germline V gene encodes CDR1 MNHEY and CDR2 SVGAGI. V lost 4 bases, J lost 2 bases, and 3 bases stayed unmatched. The CDR3 covers 15 residues. For the second PCR, which ran for about 7 to 11 cycles, a sample-barcoded 5' primer and a J-beta primer mix were used. TCRdb itself ran the 5' RACE reads through MiXCR, one entry per CDR3 protein. Among 1.5 million to 2 million distinct CDR3 sequences, 28% were seen once, and the ten largest hold approximately 7.7%.

Sequenced input: blood. The J gene is TRBJ2-7, the V gene TRBV6-5; 12 positions agree with TRBD2. The origin of this receptor is a woman aged 25 to 39 in good health. CDR3 sequence (DNA): TGTGCCAGCAGTTCTTGGACTAGCGGGGCCTACGAGCAGTACTTC. It encodes CASSSWTSGAYEQYF.